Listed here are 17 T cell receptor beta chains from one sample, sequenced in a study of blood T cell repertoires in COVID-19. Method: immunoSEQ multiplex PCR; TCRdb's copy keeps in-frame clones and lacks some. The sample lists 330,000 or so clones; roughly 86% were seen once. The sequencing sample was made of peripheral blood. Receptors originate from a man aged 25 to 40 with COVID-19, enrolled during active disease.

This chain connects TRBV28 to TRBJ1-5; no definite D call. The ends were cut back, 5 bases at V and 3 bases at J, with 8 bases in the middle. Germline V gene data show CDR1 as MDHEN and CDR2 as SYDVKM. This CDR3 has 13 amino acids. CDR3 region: CASSRLDNQPQHF. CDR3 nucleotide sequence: TGTGCCAGCAGTCGACTGGACAATCAGCCCCAGCATTTT.

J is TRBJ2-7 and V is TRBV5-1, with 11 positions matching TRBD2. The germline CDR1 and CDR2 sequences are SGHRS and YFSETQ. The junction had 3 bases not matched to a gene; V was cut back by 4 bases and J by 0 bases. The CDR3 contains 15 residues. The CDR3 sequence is CASSLTSGSSYEQYF. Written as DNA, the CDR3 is TGCGCCAGCAGCCTCACTAGCGGGAGCTCCTACGAGCAGTACTTC.

For the CDR3, the DNA is TGTGCCAGCACACCTAGACAGGGGGAAAACTACGAGCAGTACTTC. Protein sequence: CASTPRQGENYEQYF. The chain is built from TRBV6-5 and TRBJ2-7; 9 bases are shared with TRBD1. Germline V gene data show CDR1 as MNHEY and CDR2 as SVGAGI. V dropped 7 bases and J dropped 3; count of bases not matched to a gene: 10. The CDR3 has 15 residues.

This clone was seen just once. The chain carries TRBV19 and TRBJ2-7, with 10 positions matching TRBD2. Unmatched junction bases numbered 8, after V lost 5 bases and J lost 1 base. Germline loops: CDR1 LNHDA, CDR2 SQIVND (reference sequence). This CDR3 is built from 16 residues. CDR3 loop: CASSPLTSGLSYEQYF. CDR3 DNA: TGTGCCAGTAGTCCGCTGACTAGCGGGTTGTCCTACGAGCAGTACTTC.

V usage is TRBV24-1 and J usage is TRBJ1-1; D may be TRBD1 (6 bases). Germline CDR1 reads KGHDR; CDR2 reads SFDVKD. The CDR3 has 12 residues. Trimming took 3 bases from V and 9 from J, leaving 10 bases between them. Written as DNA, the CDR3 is TGTGCCACCAGTGATCTCGGACAGAAAGCTTTCTTT. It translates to CATSDLGQKAFF.

The CDR3 sequence: CASRAGTGGSYNEQFF. In nucleotides, the CDR3 is TGTGCCAGCAGAGCCGGGACAGGGGGCTCCTACAATGAGCAGTTCTTC. The chain recombines TRBV2 with TRBJ2-1; 11 nucleotides align to TRBD1. Germline V CDR1 and CDR2: SNHLY, FYNNEI. This CDR3 is 16 amino acids long. V shed 6 bases, J shed 0 bases, and the junction held 4 bases outside the gene matches. Drawing the rest from reference TRBV2 and TRBJ2-1, the complete variable domain is EPEVTQTPSHQVTQMGQEVILRCVPISNHLYFYWYRQILGQKVEFLVSFYNNEISEKSEIFDDQFSVERPDGSNFTLKIRSTKLEDSAMYFCASRAGTGGSYNEQFFGPGTRLTVL.

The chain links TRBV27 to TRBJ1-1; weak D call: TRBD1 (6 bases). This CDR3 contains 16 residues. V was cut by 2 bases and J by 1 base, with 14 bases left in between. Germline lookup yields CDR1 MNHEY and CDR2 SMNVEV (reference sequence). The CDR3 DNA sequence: TGTGCCAGCAGTTTAAATACCAGGGGCCCGAACACTGAAGCTTTCTTT. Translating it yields CASSLNTRGPNTEAFF.

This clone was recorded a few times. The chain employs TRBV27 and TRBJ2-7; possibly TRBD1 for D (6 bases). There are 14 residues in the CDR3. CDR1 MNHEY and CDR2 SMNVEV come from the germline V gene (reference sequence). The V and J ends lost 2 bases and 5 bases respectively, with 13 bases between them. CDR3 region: CASSLRSGADEQYF. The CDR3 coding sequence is TGTGCCAGCAGTTTAAGGTCAGGGGCAGACGAGCAGTACTTC.

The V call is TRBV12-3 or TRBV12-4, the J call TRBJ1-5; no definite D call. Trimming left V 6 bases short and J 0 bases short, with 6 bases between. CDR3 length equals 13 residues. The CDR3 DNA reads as TGTGCCAGCAGCATACATAGCAATCAGCCCCAGCATTTT. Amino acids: CASSIHSNQPQHF.

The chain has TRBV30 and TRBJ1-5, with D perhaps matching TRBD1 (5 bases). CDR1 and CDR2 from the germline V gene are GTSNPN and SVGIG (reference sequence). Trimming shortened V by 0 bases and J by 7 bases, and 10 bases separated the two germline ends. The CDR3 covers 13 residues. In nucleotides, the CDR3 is TGTGCCTGGAGTGTACAGGAACAACAGCCCCAGCATTTT. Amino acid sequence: CAWSVQEQQPQHF. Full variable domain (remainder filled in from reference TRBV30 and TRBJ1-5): SQTIHQWPATLVQPVGSPLSLECTVEGTSNPNLYWYRQAAGRGLQLLFYSVGIGQISSEVPQNLSASRPQDRQFILSSKKLLLSDSGFYLCAWSVQEQQPQHFGDGTRLSIL.

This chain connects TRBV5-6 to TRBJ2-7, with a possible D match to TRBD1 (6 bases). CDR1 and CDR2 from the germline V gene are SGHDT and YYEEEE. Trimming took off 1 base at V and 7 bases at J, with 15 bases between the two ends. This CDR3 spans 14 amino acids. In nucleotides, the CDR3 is TGTGCCAGCAGCTTGACAGGGCCCCTGACTGAGCAGTACTTC. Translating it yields CASSLTGPLTEQYF.

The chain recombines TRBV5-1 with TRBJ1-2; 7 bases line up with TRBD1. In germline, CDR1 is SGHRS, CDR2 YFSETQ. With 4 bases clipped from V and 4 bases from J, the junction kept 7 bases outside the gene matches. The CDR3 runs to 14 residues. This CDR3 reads CASSAGTVFYGYTF. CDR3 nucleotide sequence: TGCGCCAGCAGCGCTGGGACAGTTTTCTATGGCTACACCTTC.

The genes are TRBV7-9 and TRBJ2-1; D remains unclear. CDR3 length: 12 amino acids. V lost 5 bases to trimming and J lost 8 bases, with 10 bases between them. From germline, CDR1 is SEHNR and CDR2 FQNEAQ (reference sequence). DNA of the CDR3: TGTGCCAGCAGCCCTTCGGTCGATGAGCAGTTCTTC. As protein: CASSPSVDEQFF.

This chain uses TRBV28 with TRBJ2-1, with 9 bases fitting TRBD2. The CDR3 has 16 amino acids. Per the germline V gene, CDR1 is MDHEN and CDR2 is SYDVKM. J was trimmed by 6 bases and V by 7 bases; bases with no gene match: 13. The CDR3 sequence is CASTSPAGGGTNEQFF. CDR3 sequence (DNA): TGTGCCAGCACCTCCCCGGCGGGAGGGGGGACCAATGAGCAGTTCTTC.

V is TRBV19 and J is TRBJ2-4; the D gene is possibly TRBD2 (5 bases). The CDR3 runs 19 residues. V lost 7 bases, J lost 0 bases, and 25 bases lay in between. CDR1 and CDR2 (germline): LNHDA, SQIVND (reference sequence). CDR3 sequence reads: CASTPFATTRRVAKNIQYF. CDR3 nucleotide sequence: TGTGCCAGTACTCCCTTCGCTACAACTAGGCGGGTAGCCAAAAACATTCAGTACTTC. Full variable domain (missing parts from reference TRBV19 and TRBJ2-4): DGGITQSPKYLFRKEGQNVTLSCEQNLNHDAMYWYRQDPGQGLRLIYYSQIVNDFQKGDIAEGYSVSREKKESFPLTVTSAQKNPTAFYLCASTPFATTRRVAKNIQYFGAGTRLSVL.

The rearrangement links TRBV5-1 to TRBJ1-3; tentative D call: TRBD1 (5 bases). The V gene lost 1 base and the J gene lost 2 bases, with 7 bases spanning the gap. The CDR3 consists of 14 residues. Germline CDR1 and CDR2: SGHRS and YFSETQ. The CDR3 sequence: CASSLPGPGNTIYF. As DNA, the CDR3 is TGCGCCAGCAGCTTGCCAGGGCCTGGAAACACCATATATTTT.

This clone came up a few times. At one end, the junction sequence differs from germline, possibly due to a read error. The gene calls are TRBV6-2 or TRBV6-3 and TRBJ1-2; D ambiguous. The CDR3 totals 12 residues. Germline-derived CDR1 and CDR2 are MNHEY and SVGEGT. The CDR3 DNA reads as TGTGCCAGCAGTTACGGCCAAACGCAGGATGCTTTC. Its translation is CASSYGQTQDAF.